This is a list of T cell receptor beta chains from one sample in a study of blood T cell repertoires in COVID-19. Libraries were prepared by immunoSEQ multiplex PCR; TCRdb keeps only in-frame clonotypes and omits some of them. This sample has about 220,000 clones, with about 80% found just once. The sequenced material came from peripheral blood. The receptors shown here come from an older woman with acute or convalescent COVID-19. Each CDR3 is given with its conserved first and last residue. D genes are given only for firm matches. Clone size is given for some rows only: seen once, a few or many times, or a class if the clone is expanded.

j_call clone_size cdr3_length v_call d_call cdr3_nt cdr3_aa
TRBJ2-7 - 15 TRBV19 - TGTGCCAGTAGTTTCGACGACAGTTCCTCCTACGAGCAGTACTTC CASSFDDSSSYEQYF
TRBJ1-5 - 16 TRBV28 - TGTGCCAGCAGTCAGCTACAGGGTGCAAGGAATCAGCCCCAGCATTTT CASSQLQGARNQPQHF
TRBJ2-1 - 16 TRBV11-2 - TGTGCCAGCAGCTTAGGTGCAGGAGGTAGCTACAATGAGCAGTTCTTC CASSLGAGGSYNEQFF
TRBJ1-1 once 14 TRBV6-6 - TGTGCCAGCAGTTACCTTGAGGGATCCACTGAAGCTTTCTTT CASSYLEGSTEAFF
TRBJ1-2 - 15 TRBV10-1 - TGCGCCAGCAGTACTCAGGGGTTTCCTAACTATGGCTACACCTTC CASSTQGFPNYGYTF
TRBJ2-7 - 14 TRBV6-5 - TGTGCCAGCAGTTACGGTGACTACTCCTACGAGCAGTACTTC CASSYGDYSYEQYF
TRBJ2-5 - 16 TRBV4-1 - TGCGCCAGCAGCCAAGGCGCCAGGCCGAACGTGGAGACCCAGTACTTC CASSQGARPNVETQYF
TRBJ2-3 - 18 TRBV7-3 TRBD2 TGTGCCAGCAGCTTAGGACTAGCGGGGGGGCTAGGCACAGATACGCAGTATTTT CASSLGLAGGLGTDTQYF
TRBJ2-3 - 16 TRBV7-9 TRBD2 TGTGCCAGCAGCTTAGGGCTAGCGGGGAGCACAGATACGCAGTATTTT CASSLGLAGSTDTQYF
TRBJ1-1 few 15 TRBV5-6 TRBD1 TGTGCCAGCAGCTCTCCCCAGGGGGCGCGGACTGAAGCTTTCTTT CASSSPQGARTEAFF
TRBJ1-1 - 13 TRBV6-5 TRBD1 TGTGCCAGCAGTCCTACACTACAGGGGAAAGCTTTCTTT CASSPTLQGKAFF
TRBJ1-2 - 13 TRBV5-1 - TGCGCCAGCAGCTTCCCGGACAGCTATGGCTACACCTTC CASSFPDSYGYTF
TRBJ2-1 once 12 TRBV9 - TGTGCCAGCAGCGCCCAGGGTAGTGAGCAGTTCTTC CASSAQGSEQFF
TRBJ2-3 - 11 TRBV29-1 - TGCAGCGTTCTGAGCACAGATACGCAGTATTTT CSVLSTDTQYF
TRBJ2-3 - 18 TRBV7-6 TRBD1 TGTGCCAGCAGCTTAGTCTCCATAGGGACAGGGGGCGCTTATACGCAGTATTTT CASSLVSIGTGGAYTQYF
TRBJ1-4 few 14 TRBV9 - TGTGCCAGCAGCGTGGGACACTCTAATGAAAAACTGTTTTTT CASSVGHSNEKLFF
TRBJ1-2 - 12 TRBV2 TRBD1 TGTGCCAGCAGGGCAGGGGGCTATGGCTACACCTTC CASRAGGYGYTF
TRBJ2-1 - 19 TRBV19 TRBD2 TGTGCCAGTAGTATGGGTAGTAGCGGGGGATCTTTTTCCTACAATGAGCAGTTCTTC CASSMGSSGGSFSYNEQFF
TRBJ2-3 few 15 TRBV18 TRBD2 TGTGCCAGCTCCCACAGCGGGGGGCGCACAGATACGCAGTATTTT CASSHSGGRTDTQYF
TRBJ2-7 - 13 TRBV4-3 TRBD1 TGCGCCAGCAGCCAAGGACAGGGGGACGAGCAGTACTTC CASSQGQGDEQYF
TRBJ2-1 - 12 TRBV11-2 TRBD2 TGTGCCAGCAGCTCACTGGGGGGGGAGCAGTTCTTC CASSSLGGEQFF
TRBJ1-2 - 14 TRBV5-4 - TGTGCCAGCAGCTTGGGGCAGGGAGGCTATGGCTACACCTTC CASSLGQGGYGYTF
TRBJ1-2 few 16 TRBV6-1 - TGTGCCAGCAGTGAAGCTCATGGGACTGCGGCCTATGGCTACACCTTC CASSEAHGTAAYGYTF
TRBJ1-2 - 14 TRBV7-2 TRBD1 TGTGCCAGCGGGACAGGGGGCTTTAAGGGGGGCTACACCTTC CASGTGGFKGGYTF
TRBJ1-1 - 12 TRBV3-1/TRBV3-2 - TGTGCCAGCAGCCAAGGGCTCGGGGAAGCTTTCTTT CASSQGLGEAFF
TRBJ2-7 - 11 TRBV13 - TGTGCCAGCAGCTTACAGTCCGAGCAGTACTTC CASSLQSEQYF
TRBJ2-7 - 16 TRBV5-4 TRBD2 TGTGCCAGCAGCTTGGTTCGGGCTAGCGGGGCCTACGAGCAGTACTTC CASSLVRASGAYEQYF
TRBJ2-5 - 14 TRBV6-6 - TGTGCCAGCAGTCAAACTTCAGGGGGGGAGACCCAGTACTTC CASSQTSGGETQYF